This T cell receptor (beta chain) emerged from a study of cytomegalovirus exposure and HLA in healthy donors. Study results and caveats: As a later analysis showed, a missense DCLRE1C variant was linked to trimming of TCR beta V- and J-genes. Earlier analysis yielded a pattern in which most TCR beta V segments were productive about 90% or about 30% of the time.

For this clone: Its cognate antigen is unknown.

The germline gives CDR1 SGDLS, CDR2 YYNGEE. CDR3 length: 15 residues. Unmatched junction bases numbered 4, after V lost 2 bases and J lost 2 bases. Primers included in the PCR were 60 Vbeta and 13 Jbeta primers. TCRdb's copy holds only in-frame clones and misses some; the assay was immunoSEQ multiplex PCR. The sample lists about 190,000 clones; about four fifths were seen once. Sequencing was done on a sample of PBMCs. The TCR was taken from a man aged 35 to 55 in good health and CMV-seropositive. This rearrangement joins TRBV9 to TRBJ1-2, with TRBD1 matching over 9 bases. The CDR3 loop is CASSVTGQGNYGYTF. The CDR3 bases are TGTGCCAGCAGCGTCACGGGACAGGGAAACTATGGCTACACCTTC.